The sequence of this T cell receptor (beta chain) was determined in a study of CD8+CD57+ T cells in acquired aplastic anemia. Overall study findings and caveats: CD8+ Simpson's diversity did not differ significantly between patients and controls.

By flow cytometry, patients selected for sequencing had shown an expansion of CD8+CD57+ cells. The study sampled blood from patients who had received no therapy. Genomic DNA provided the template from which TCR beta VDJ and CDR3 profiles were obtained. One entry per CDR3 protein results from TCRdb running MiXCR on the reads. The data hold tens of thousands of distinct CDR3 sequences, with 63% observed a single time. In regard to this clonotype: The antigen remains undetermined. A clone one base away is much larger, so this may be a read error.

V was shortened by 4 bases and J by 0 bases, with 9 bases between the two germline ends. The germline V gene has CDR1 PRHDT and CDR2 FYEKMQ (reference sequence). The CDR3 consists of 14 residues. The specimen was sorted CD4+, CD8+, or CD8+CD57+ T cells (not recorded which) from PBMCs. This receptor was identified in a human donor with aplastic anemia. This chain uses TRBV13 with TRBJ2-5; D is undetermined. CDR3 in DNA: TGTGCCAGCAGCTCCGAGAGCCACCAAGAGACCCAGTACTTC. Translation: CASSSESHQETQYF.